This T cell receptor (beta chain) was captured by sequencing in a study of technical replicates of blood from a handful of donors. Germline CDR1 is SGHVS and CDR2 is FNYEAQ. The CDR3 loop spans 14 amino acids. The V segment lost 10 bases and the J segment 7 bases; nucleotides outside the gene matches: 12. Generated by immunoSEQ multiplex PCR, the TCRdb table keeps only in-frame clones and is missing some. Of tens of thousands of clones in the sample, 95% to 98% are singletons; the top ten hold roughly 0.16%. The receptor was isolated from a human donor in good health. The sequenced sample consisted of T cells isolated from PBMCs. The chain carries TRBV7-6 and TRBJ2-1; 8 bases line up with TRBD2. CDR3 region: CATSGGRSSNEQFF. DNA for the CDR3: TGTGCCACCTCTGGCGGGAGGTCGAGTAATGAGCAGTTCTTC.